This TCR beta chain is drawn from a study of T-cell memory formation after mild COVID-19. Study-level findings and limits: Some responding clones appeared in pre-infection memory, suggesting cross-reactive memory joined.

MiXCR, run by TCRdb on the 5' RACE reads, gives a single entry per CDR3 protein. The table records roughly 310,000 distinct CDR3 sequences, 15% of them present only once. Germline CDR1 and CDR2: SGHRS and YFSETQ. The CDR3 consists of 15 residues. Trimming took off 4 bases at V and 6 bases at J, with 20 bases between the two ends. The table lists this clonotype with many counts. Its cognate antigen is unknown. The chain recombines TRBV5-1 with TRBJ2-7; D might be TRBD1 (5 bases). The sequencing input was PBMCs or a T cell subset sorted from them (not recorded which). The receptor comes from a man aged 18 to 30 who had mild COVID-19 (a few samples of this study predate the infection). Cell type and time point are not known. The CDR3 here is CASSHPEFPGREQYF. DNA of the CDR3: TGCGCCAGCAGCCATCCCGAGTTCCCAGGGCGCGAGCAGTACTTC. The full variable domain, its missing parts supplied by reference TRBV5-1 and TRBJ2-7, is KAGVTQTPRYLIKTRGQQVTLSCSPISGHRSVSWYQQTPGQGLQFLFEYFSETQRNKGNFPGRFSGRQFSNSRSEMNVSTLELGDSALYLCASSHPEFPGREQYFGPGTRLTVT.